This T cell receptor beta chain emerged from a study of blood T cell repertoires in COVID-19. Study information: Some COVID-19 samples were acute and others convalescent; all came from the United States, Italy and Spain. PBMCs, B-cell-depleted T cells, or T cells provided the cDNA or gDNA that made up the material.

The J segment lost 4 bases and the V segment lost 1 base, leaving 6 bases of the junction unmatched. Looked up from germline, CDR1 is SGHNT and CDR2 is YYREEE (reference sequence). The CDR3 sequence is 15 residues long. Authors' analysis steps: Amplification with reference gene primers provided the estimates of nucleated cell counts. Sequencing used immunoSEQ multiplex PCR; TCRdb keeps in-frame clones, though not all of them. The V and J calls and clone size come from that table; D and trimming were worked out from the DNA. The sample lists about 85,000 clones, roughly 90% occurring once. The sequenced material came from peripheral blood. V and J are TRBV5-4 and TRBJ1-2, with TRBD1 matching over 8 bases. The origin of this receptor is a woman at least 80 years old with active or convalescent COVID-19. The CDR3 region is CASSLSGGFVYGYTF. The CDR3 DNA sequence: TGTGCCAGCAGCTTGTCAGGGGGCTTTGTCTATGGCTACACCTTC.